The 9 T cell receptor beta chains listed next were all sequenced from one sample in a study of CD8+ T cells in alopecia areata. RNA was isolated and reverse transcribed to cDNA, the sequencing template. Data came from immunoSEQ multiplex PCR; TCRdb stores just in-frame clones and leaves some out. The table includes more than 90,000 clones, approximately 60% detected once. Material: CD4+ T cells sorted from blood. The receptors originated from a human donor in good health.

The V call is TRBV30, the J call TRBJ1-3; D ambiguous. V was trimmed by 4 bases and J by 0 bases, leaving 16 bases between them. Germline V gene data show CDR1 as GTSNPN and CDR2 as SVGIG (reference sequence). This CDR3 spans 16 amino acids. The CDR3: CAWIKPTSLSGNTIYF. For the CDR3, the DNA is TGTGCCTGGATTAAACCCACCAGCCTCTCTGGAAACACCATATATTTT.

Comment on this clone: One junction end disagrees with the germline gene, perhaps due to a read error. The CDR3 sequence: CASSLAPGVTQYF. CDR3 coding DNA: TGTGCCAGCAGCCTAGCCCCGGGGGTTACGCAGTATTTT. This chain uses TRBV7-2 with TRBJ2-3; D is perhaps TRBD2 (6 bases). CDR3 length: 13 amino acids. Germline loops: CDR1 SGHTA, CDR2 FQGNSA.

The chain is built from TRBV4-1 and TRBJ2-7; 10 bases align to TRBD2. The J segment lost 1 base and the V segment lost 2 bases, leaving 5 bases of the junction unmatched. This CDR3 spans 16 amino acids. CDR1 is MGHRA and CDR2 is YSYEKL in the germline V gene. CDR3 in amino acids: CASSQLLAGVSYEQYF. The CDR3 DNA follows: TGCGCCAGCAGCCAACTCCTAGCGGGGGTGTCCTACGAGCAGTACTTC.

This chain joins TRBV25-1 and TRBJ2-7, with 7 positions matching TRBD1. V shed 2 bases, J shed 4 bases, and the junction held 5 bases outside the gene matches. The CDR3 sequence is 14 residues long. Germline CDR1 reads MGHDK; CDR2 reads SYGVNS. In nucleotides, the CDR3 is TGTGCCAGCAGTGAACAAACAGGGGCGTACGAGCAGTACTTC. It yields the protein CASSEQTGAYEQYF.

This clone was counted a few times. V and J are TRBV4-1 and TRBJ2-5, with no clear D. Germline CDR1 MGHRA, CDR2 YSYEKL. The CDR3 has 14 amino acids. V lost 2 bases and J lost 4, with 11 bases in between. DNA for the CDR3: TGCGCCAGCAGCCAACGTCACTTCTCAGAGACCCAGTACTTC. Protein product: CASSQRHFSETQYF.

V gene TRBV7-2 combines with J gene TRBJ2-7; TRBD2 is a possible D gene (6 bases). V was trimmed by 1 base and J by 10 bases, leaving 14 bases between them. CDR1 and CDR2 (germline): SGHTA, FQGNSA. The CDR3 runs 13 residues. CDR3 DNA: TGTGCCAGCAGCTTAGGTGGTAGCGGCGTACAGTACTTC. Amino acid sequence: CASSLGGSGVQYF.

This clone occurred once. The chain is built from TRBV18 and TRBJ1-1; no definite D call. The CDR3 runs 13 residues. V was cut by 3 bases and J by 5 bases, with 10 bases left in between. The germline gives CDR1 KGHSH, CDR2 LQKENI. In nucleotides, the CDR3 is TGTGCCAGCTCACCTCCAATCCGGACTGAAGCTTTCTTT. The encoded protein is CASSPPIRTEAFF.

This clone has more than one count but fewer than ten. The chain recombines TRBV7-2 with TRBJ2-7; D might be TRBD1 or TRBD2, each matching 6 bases. V dropped 5 bases and J dropped 6 bases, with 29 bases sitting between them. This CDR3 contains 18 residues. CDR1 and CDR2 from the germline V gene are SGHTA and FQGNSA. The CDR3 bases are TGTGCCAGCAGCCCAGGAGGATTATGGGGGGCGATGAATAGCGAGCAGTACTTC. This translates into CASSPGGLWGAMNSEQYF.

The genes are TRBV19 and TRBJ1-5, with D maybe TRBD1 (6 bases). V gave up 3 bases and J gave up 5 bases, with 14 bases separating them. Germline V gene sequence: CDR1 LNHDA, CDR2 SQIVND (reference sequence). The CDR3 loop spans 15 amino acids. The CDR3 spells CASSIRGAGDQPQHF. The CDR3 bases are TGTGCCAGTAGTATTCGTGGGGCAGGGGATCAGCCCCAGCATTTT. Full variable domain (rest looked up from reference TRBV19 and TRBJ1-5): DGGITQSPKYLFRKEGQNVTLSCEQNLNHDAMYWYRQDPGQGLRLIYYSQIVNDFQKGDIAEGYSVSREKKESFPLTVTSAQKNPTAFYLCASSIRGAGDQPQHFGDGTRLSIL.